This TCR beta chain was sequenced for a study of T-cell memory formation after mild COVID-19. Study information: TCR clusters showed largely donor specificity. Study observations and caveats: Clones from the second wave (peaking day 37) had unconfirmed SARS-CoV-2 specificity. Several responding clones turned up in pre-infection memory, indicating that cross-reactive memory may have taken part.

CDR1 is LGHNA, CDR2 YNFKEQ, per germline. This CDR3 is built from 15 residues. Trimming took 8 bases from V and 4 from J, leaving 19 bases between them. From 5'RACE with constant-segment primers came TCR alpha and TCR beta cDNA libraries that carried sample barcodes and UMIs. MiXCR, run by TCRdb on the 5' RACE reads, gives a single entry per CDR3 protein. The sample holds 400,000 to 550,000 distinct CDR3 sequences; approximately 25% are singletons and the top ten take about 12%. A word on this clonotype: The antigen remains unidentified.

V gene TRBV4-2 combines with J gene TRBJ2-3, with D possibly being TRBD2 (5 bases). The TCR originated in an adult woman who had mild COVID-19 (a few samples of this study predate the infection). Cell type and time point are not known. Sequenced material: PBMCs or a T cell subset sorted from them (not recorded which). In nucleotides, the CDR3 is TGTGCCAGCTCCACCTCGTGGACTTTTGCAGATACGCAGTATTTT. Its translation is CASSTSWTFADTQYF.